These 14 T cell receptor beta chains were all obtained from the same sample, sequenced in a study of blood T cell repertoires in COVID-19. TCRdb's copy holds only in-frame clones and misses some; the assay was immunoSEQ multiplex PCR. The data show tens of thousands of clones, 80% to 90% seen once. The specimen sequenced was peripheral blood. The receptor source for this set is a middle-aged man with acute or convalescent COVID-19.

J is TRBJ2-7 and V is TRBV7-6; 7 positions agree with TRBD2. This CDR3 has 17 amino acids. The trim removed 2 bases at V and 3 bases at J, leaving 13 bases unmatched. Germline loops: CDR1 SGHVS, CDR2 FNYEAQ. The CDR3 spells CASSLYPLGGIGYEQYF. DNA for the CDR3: TGTGCCAGCAGCTTATACCCTCTGGGGGGGATAGGCTACGAGCAGTACTTC.

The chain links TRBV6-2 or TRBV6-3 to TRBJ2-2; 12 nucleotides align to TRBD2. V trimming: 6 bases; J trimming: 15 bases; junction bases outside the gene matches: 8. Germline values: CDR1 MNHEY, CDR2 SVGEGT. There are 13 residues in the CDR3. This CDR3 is CASRPGLAGRLFF. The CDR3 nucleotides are TGTGCCAGCAGACCTGGACTAGCGGGACGGTTGTTTTTT.

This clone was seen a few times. CDR3 in amino acids: CASSDAAGGYGYTF. Written as DNA, the CDR3 is TGTGCCAGCAGTGATGCGGCGGGGGGCTATGGCTACACCTTC. The chain joins TRBV2 to TRBJ1-2, with TRBD1 as a possible D gene (5 bases). The V gene's germline CDR1 is SNHLY and CDR2 FYNNEI. CDR3 size: 14 residues. V was shortened by 3 bases and J by 4 bases, with 12 bases between the two germline ends. Looking up the rest from reference TRBV2 and TRBJ1-2 gives the full variable domain: EPEVTQTPSHQVTQMGQEVILRCVPISNHLYFYWYRQILGQKVEFLVSFYNNEISEKSEIFDDQFSVERPDGSNFTLKIRSTKLEDSAMYFCASSDAAGGYGYTFGSGTRLTVV.

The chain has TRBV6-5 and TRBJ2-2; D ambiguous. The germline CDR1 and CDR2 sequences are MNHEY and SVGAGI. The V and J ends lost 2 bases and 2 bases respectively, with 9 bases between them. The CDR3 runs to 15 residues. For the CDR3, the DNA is TGTGCCAGCAGTTACATCAGGATAAACACCGGGGAGCTGTTTTTT. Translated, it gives CASSYIRINTGELFF.

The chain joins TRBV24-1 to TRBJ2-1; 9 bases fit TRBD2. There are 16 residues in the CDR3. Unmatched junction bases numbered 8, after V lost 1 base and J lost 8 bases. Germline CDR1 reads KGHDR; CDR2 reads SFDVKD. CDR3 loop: CATSDFGREGVYEQFF. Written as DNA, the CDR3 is TGTGCCACCAGTGATTTTGGGCGGGAGGGCGTCTATGAGCAGTTCTTC.

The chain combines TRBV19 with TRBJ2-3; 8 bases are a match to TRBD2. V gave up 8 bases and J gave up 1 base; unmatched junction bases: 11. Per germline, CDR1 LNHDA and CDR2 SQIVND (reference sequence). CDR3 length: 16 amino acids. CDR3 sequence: CASGPTSGLGTDTQYF. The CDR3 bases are TGTGCCAGTGGACCAACTAGCGGACTAGGCACAGATACGCAGTATTTT.

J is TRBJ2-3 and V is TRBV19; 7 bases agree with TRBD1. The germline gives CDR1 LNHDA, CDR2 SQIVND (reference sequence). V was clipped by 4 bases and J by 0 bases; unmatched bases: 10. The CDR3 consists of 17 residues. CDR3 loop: CASSRPPRDRSTDTQYF. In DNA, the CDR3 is TGTGCCAGTAGTAGGCCACCCCGGGACAGAAGCACAGATACGCAGTATTTT.

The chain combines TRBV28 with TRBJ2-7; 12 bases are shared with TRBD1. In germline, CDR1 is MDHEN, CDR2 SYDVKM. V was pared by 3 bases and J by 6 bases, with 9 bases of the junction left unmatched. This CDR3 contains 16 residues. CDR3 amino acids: CASSLSLGTGGPEQYF. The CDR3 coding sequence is TGTGCCAGCAGTTTGTCTCTCGGGACAGGGGGCCCCGAGCAGTACTTC.

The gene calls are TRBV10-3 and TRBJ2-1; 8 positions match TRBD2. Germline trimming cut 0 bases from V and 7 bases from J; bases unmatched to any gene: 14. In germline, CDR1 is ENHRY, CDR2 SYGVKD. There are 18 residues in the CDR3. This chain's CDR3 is CAISESREGAGVRNEQFF. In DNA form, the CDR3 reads TGTGCCATCAGTGAGTCGCGGGAAGGAGCGGGAGTGAGGAATGAGCAGTTCTTC.

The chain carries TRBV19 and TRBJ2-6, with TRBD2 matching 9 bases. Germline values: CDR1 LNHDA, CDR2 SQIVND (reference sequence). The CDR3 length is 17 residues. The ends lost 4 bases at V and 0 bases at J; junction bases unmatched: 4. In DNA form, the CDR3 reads TGTGCCAGTAGTAGATTAGCGGGGGACTCTGGGGCCAACGTCCTGACTTTC. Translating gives CASSRLAGDSGANVLTF.

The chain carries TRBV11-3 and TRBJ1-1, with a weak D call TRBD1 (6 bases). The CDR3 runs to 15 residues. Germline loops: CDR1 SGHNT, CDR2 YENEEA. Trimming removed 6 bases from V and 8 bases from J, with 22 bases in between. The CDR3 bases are TGTGCCAGCAGTCCTGGCCCGGGACACTCAATGGAAGCTTTCTTT. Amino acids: CASSPGPGHSMEAFF.

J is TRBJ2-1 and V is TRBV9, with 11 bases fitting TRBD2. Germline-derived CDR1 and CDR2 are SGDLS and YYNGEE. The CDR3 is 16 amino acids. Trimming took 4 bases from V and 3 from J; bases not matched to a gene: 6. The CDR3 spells CASSPRGTSGYNEQFF. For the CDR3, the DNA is TGTGCCAGCAGCCCCCGAGGGACTAGCGGCTACAATGAGCAGTTCTTC.

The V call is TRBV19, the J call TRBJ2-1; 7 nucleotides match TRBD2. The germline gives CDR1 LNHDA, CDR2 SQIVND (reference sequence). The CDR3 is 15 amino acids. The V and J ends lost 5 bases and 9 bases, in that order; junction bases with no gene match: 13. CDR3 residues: CASSPRQRGGSEQFF. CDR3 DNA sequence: TGTGCCAGTAGTCCACGCCAGCGGGGAGGGTCTGAGCAGTTCTTC.

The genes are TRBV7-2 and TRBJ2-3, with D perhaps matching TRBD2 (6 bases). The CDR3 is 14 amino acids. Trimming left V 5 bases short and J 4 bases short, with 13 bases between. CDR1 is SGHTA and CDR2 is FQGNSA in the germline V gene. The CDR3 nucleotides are TGTGCCAGCAGCCTCGGAGGGCCCCCAGATACGCAGTATTTT. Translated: CASSLGGPPDTQYF.